Shown below are 8 T cell receptor beta chains from a single sample sequenced in a study of HIV-infected patients and healthy controls. Follow-up blood was drawn about 14 weeks, roughly three months, after antiretroviral therapy began. All unsorted peripheral T cells were captured because whole blood was used without fractionation. About 550 ng RNA was reverse transcribed with alpha and beta constant-region primers. Alpha and beta chain libraries were made separately by chain-specific third strand synthesis with multiplexing indices. TCRdb recomputed calls from the 5' RACE reads with MiXCR, one row per CDR3 protein. The repertoire holds roughly 9,800 distinct CDR3 sequences, nearly 6% seen once, with over 25% in the top ten. Sample: blood, taken during antiretroviral therapy. These receptors all come from an adult with HIV infection. The donor label of this sample is uncertain.

In its sample, this clonotype was seen a few times. The genes are TRBV2 and TRBJ2-2; TRBD2 matches 10 bases. The CDR3 totals 17 residues. Germline V gene sequence: CDR1 SNHLY, CDR2 FYNNEI. The V segment lost 8 bases and the J segment 1 base; nucleotides outside the gene matches: 10. DNA of the CDR3: TGTGCCAGCTACGGGCTAGCGGGAGCCAGGAACACCGGGGAGCTGTTTTTT. This translates into CASYGLAGARNTGELFF.

This clonotype occurred once. Being one base from a much bigger clone, this may be a read error. The chain links TRBV12-3 or TRBV12-4 to TRBJ1-1; no clear D. The V gene lost 6 bases and the J gene lost 3 bases, with 17 bases spanning the gap. The CDR3 loop spans 15 amino acids. The CDR3 region has the DNA TGTGCCAGCAGCATCGTGGAAGTGTCGTACACTGAAGCTTTCTTT. Protein: CASSIVEVSYTEAFF.

The rearrangement joins TRBV2 to TRBJ1-2; D ambiguous. Trimming removed 6 bases at V and 6 bases at J, with 17 bases between. The CDR3 is 14 residues long. Looked up from germline, CDR1 is SNHLY and CDR2 is FYNNEI. CDR3 in amino acids: CASRNSGSKDGYTF. The CDR3 DNA follows: TGTGCCAGCAGGAACAGCGGAAGTAAGGATGGCTACACCTTC.

This clonotype counts as medium-sized (0.01 to 0.1%). This sequence joins TRBV7-9 and TRBJ2-3, with 11 bases identical to TRBD2. Germline V gene data show CDR1 as SEHNR and CDR2 as FQNEAQ (reference sequence). This CDR3 has 16 residues. The J segment lost 2 bases and the V segment lost 1 base, leaving 2 bases of the junction unmatched. CDR3 loop: CASSLGLAGFTDTQYF. Written as DNA, the CDR3 is TGTGCCAGCAGCTTAGGACTAGCGGGATTCACAGATACGCAGTATTTT.

The chain uses TRBV6-1 and TRBJ1-4; D gene uncertain. Trimming pared 0 bases from V and 7 bases from J, leaving 12 bases between. CDR1 is MNHNS and CDR2 is SASEGT in the germline V gene. CDR3 length: 15 residues. The CDR3 here is CASSEAFSGGEKLFF. In DNA, the CDR3 is TGTGCCAGCAGTGAAGCGTTCTCAGGCGGTGAAAAACTGTTTTTT.

This clonotype was detected ten times or more. The V gene is TRBV19, the J gene TRBJ1-5; the match to TRBD1 covers 10 bases. Germline trimming cut 6 bases from V and 6 bases from J; bases unmatched to any gene: 11. This CDR3 has 16 residues. The germline gives CDR1 LNHDA, CDR2 SQIVND (reference sequence). CDR3 amino acids: CASRFLGTGASQPQHF. Here the CDR3 DNA reads TGTGCCAGTAGGTTTCTCGGGACAGGGGCTTCTCAGCCCCAGCATTTT.

This clonotype has a count of ten or more. V usage is TRBV20-1 and J usage is TRBJ2-3, with TRBD2 as a possible D gene (5 bases). The germline V and J ends were trimmed by 0 bases and 4 bases, with 5 bases remaining between them. The CDR3 loop spans 12 amino acids. Germline assignment: CDR1 DFQATT and CDR2 SNEGSKA (reference sequence). The CDR3 DNA reads TGCAGTGCTAGAGATAGCGCAGATACGCAGTATTTT. Amino acids: CSARDSADTQYF.

The sample holds many counts of this clonotype. The DNA for the CDR3 is TGTGCCAGCAGTTTATCCGACACAGATACGCAGTATTTT. Its translation is CASSLSDTDTQYF. V is TRBV27 and J is TRBJ2-3; D is unresolved. The CDR3 is made up of 13 amino acids. The germline V gene encodes CDR1 MNHEY and CDR2 SMNVEV (reference sequence). Deletions cut 0 bases from V and 2 bases from J, with 3 bases between.